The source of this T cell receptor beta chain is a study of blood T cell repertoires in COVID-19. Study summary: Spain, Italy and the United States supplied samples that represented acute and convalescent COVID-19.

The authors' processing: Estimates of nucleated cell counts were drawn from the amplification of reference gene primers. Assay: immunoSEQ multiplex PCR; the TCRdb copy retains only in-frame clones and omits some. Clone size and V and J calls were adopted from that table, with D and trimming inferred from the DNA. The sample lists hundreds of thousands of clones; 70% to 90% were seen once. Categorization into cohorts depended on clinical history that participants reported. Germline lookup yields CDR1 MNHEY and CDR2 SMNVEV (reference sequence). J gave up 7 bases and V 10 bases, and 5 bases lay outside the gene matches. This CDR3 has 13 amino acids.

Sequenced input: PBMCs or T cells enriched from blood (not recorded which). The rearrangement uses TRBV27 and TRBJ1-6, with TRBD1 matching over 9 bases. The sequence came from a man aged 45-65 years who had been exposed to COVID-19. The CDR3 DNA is TGTGCCACGGGACAGGGATTAAATTCACCCCTCCACTTT. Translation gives CATGQGLNSPLHF.